Shown below are 30 T cell receptor beta chains from a single sample sequenced in a study of T cells in Graves' hyperthyroidism and ophthalmopathy. The investigators amplified TCR beta CDR3 regions from RNA transcripts. The TCR CDR3 was amplified in a first-round RT-PCR using the HTBI primer set. TCRdb used MiXCR to reprocess the multiplex PCR reads, holding one entry per CDR3 protein. The sample yields approximately 300,000 distinct CDR3 sequences, approximately 19% seen once. What was sequenced was blood. The receptor set was obtained from a man aged 50 to 60 with Graves' ophthalmopathy.

Of note for this clonotype: A much more abundant neighbour one base away suggests this may be a read error. The chain combines TRBV7-8 with TRBJ2-5; tentative D call: TRBD2 (5 bases). The V gene's germline CDR1 is SGHVS and CDR2 FQNEAQ. Trimming took off 2 bases at V and 4 bases at J, with 14 bases between the two ends. The CDR3 extends over 15 amino acids. The CDR3 DNA reads TGTGCCAGCAGCTTAAGGTCCGGGGTCAGAGAGACCCAGTACTTC. Its translation: CASSLRSGVRETQYF.

This clonotype was seen at least ten times. V usage is TRBV20-1 and J usage is TRBJ2-5; perhaps D is TRBD1 or TRBD2 (5 bases each). V was clipped by 5 bases and J by 13 bases, with 17 bases between them. This CDR3 spans 11 amino acids. In germline, CDR1 is DFQATT, CDR2 SNEGSKA (reference sequence). CDR3 coding DNA: TGCAGTGCTTTATCCGGGACCGACCCGTACTTC. Translation gives CSALSGTDPYF.

This clonotype has just one count. The rearrangement links TRBV27 to TRBJ1-3, with a weak D call TRBD1 (6 bases). Trimming removed 6 bases at V and 1 base at J, with 16 bases between. Germline CDR1 and CDR2: MNHEY and SMNVEV (reference sequence). The CDR3 has 16 residues. In nucleotides, the CDR3 is TGTGCCAGCAGCGGAGGGGGGGCGCTTTCTGGAAACACCATATATTTT. It encodes CASSGGGALSGNTIYF.

In this sample, this clonotype turned up many times. J is TRBJ2-3 and V is TRBV11-2, with a tentative D call TRBD2 (5 bases). Per the germline V gene, CDR1 is SGHAT and CDR2 is FQNNGV. The CDR3 totals 12 residues. Trimming pared 4 bases from V and 12 bases from J, leaving 14 bases between. Here the CDR3 reads CASSSPSRPQYF. The CDR3 nucleotides read TGTGCCAGCAGCTCCCCTAGCAGACCCCAGTATTTT.

This clonotype has ten or more counts. The chain combines TRBV28 with TRBJ2-2; tentatively, D is TRBD1 (5 bases). Trimming took off 5 bases at V and 5 bases at J, with 9 bases between the two ends. CDR3 length: 13 amino acids. Germline V gene data show CDR1 as MDHEN and CDR2 as SYDVKM. In DNA, the CDR3 is TGTGCCAGCAGTGGGGCAGGGACCGGGGAGCTGTTTTTT. As protein: CASSGAGTGELFF. The variable domain in full, with the rest retrieved from reference TRBV28 and TRBJ2-2, is DVKVTQSSRYLVKRTGEKVFLECVQDMDHENMFWYRQDPGLGLRLIYFSYDVKMKEKGDIPEGYSVSREKKERFSLILESASTNQTSMYLCASSGAGTGELFFGEGSRLTVL.

The chain has TRBV7-9 and TRBJ2-7, with a tentative D call TRBD1 (6 bases). The germline CDR1 and CDR2 sequences are SEHNR and FQNEAQ (reference sequence). The V end lost 1 base, the J end lost 2 bases, and 18 bases lay between the germline ends. This CDR3 contains 17 residues. CDR3 DNA: TGTGCCAGCAGCTTAGGCTTTGCAGGGGTCATAACCTACGAGCAGTACTTC. Its translation: CASSLGFAGVITYEQYF.

In this sample, this clonotype turned up many times. CDR3: CASSQGLGNQPQHF. The CDR3 region has the DNA TGTGCCAGCAGCCAAGGTTTGGGGAATCAGCCCCAGCATTTT. This chain connects TRBV3-1 to TRBJ1-5; D is ambiguous. The germline gives CDR1 LGHDT, CDR2 YNNKEL (reference sequence). V gave up 1 base and J gave up 4 bases, with 8 bases separating them. This CDR3 is built from 14 residues.

There are a few counts of this clonotype. V gene TRBV28 combines with J gene TRBJ2-7; 7 nucleotides agree with TRBD1. The ends lost 3 bases at V and 2 bases at J; junction bases unmatched: 13. The germline V gene encodes CDR1 MDHEN and CDR2 SYDVKM. This CDR3 has 17 amino acids. In DNA, the CDR3 is TGTGCCAGCAGTTTTTGGGCCAAGGGACAGTCGACCTACGAGCAGTACTTC. Translating gives CASSFWAKGQSTYEQYF.

The chain carries TRBV7-9 and TRBJ2-1; D is perhaps TRBD2 (5 bases). Germline loops: CDR1 SEHNR, CDR2 FQNEAQ (reference sequence). V lost 5 bases, J lost 7 bases, and 12 bases lay in between. CDR3 length: 13 residues. CDR3 sequence: CASSPGVRNEQFF. CDR3 bases: TGTGCCAGCAGCCCCGGGGTCAGAAATGAGCAGTTCTTC.

This clonotype was seen ten or more times. V is TRBV5-1 and J is TRBJ2-7, with TRBD2 as a possible D gene (6 bases). V was cut by 5 bases and J by 0 bases, with 18 bases left in between. Germline CDR1 and CDR2: SGHRS and YFSETQ. This CDR3 is 16 amino acids long. The CDR3 region has the DNA TGCGCCAGCAGGGGCGGTAGCGGCTTAGTCTCCTACGAGCAGTACTTC. This gives the protein CASRGGSGLVSYEQYF.

V and J are TRBV12-3 or TRBV12-4 and TRBJ1-5; D is possibly TRBD1 (6 bases). The CDR3 is 15 residues long. The V end was cut by 1 base, the J end by 7 bases, with 14 bases between. CDR3 nucleotides: TGTGCCAGCAGTTTAGGGGGGGCAGGGGACCAGCCCCAGCATTTT. Encoded protein: CASSLGGAGDQPQHF.

This clonotype has ten or more counts. The V call is TRBV20-1, the J call TRBJ2-7; TRBD1 agrees at 9 bases. The CDR3 sequence is 13 residues long. Trimming removed 3 bases from V and 2 bases from J; junction bases left unmatched: 2. Germline values: CDR1 DFQATT, CDR2 SNEGSKA (reference sequence). This CDR3 reads CSARDRGPYEQYF. In DNA, the CDR3 is TGCAGTGCTAGGGACAGGGGACCCTACGAGCAGTACTTC.

In this sample, this clonotype turned up a few times. The V gene is TRBV12-3 or TRBV12-4, the J gene TRBJ1-5; no definite D call. This CDR3 has 12 amino acids. V was shortened by 2 bases and J by 7 bases, with 6 bases between the two germline ends. The CDR3 spells CASSLSEQPQHF. The CDR3 region has the DNA TGTGCCAGCAGTTTAAGTGAGCAGCCCCAGCATTTT.

Of note for this clonotype: A single base separates this from a much larger clone, so it may be a read error. The chain combines TRBV11-2 with TRBJ2-3; perhaps TRBD2 as D (5 bases). The CDR3 has 17 residues. Germline loops: CDR1 SGHAT, CDR2 FQNNGV. The V end lost 8 bases, the J end lost 0 bases, and 21 bases lay between the germline ends. The DNA for the CDR3 is TGTGCCAGCGCCCTAACTCTACCAGCGGCTAGCACAGATACGCAGTATTTT. Residues: CASALTLPAASTDTQYF. The full variable domain, in which reference TRBV11-2 and TRBJ2-3 provide the parts outside the CDR3, is EAGVAQSPRYKIIEKRQSVAFWCNPISGHATLYWYQQILGQGPKLLIQFQNNGVVDDSQLPKDRFSAERLKGVDSTLKIQPAKLEDSAVYLCASALTLPAASTDTQYFGPGTRLTVL.

This clonotype has a handful of counts. This chain uses TRBV12-3 or TRBV12-4 with TRBJ2-1; D remains unclear. The CDR3 is 15 amino acids. Trimming removed 4 bases at V and 3 bases at J, with 13 bases between. The CDR3 DNA reads TGTGCCAGCAGTTATGCCCCAACGGGCTACAATGAGCAGTTCTTC. This codes for CASSYAPTGYNEQFF.

This clonotype was counted many times. The chain employs TRBV3-1 and TRBJ2-7; the match to TRBD1 covers 9 bases. The CDR3 runs to 15 residues. The germline gives CDR1 LGHDT, CDR2 YNNKEL (reference sequence). The ends lost 1 base at V and 2 bases at J; junction bases unmatched: 3. This CDR3 reads CASSQGTGGAYEQYF. The CDR3, as DNA: TGTGCCAGCAGCCAAGGAACAGGGGGCGCCTACGAGCAGTACTTC.

This chain uses TRBV2 with TRBJ2-1, with D unclear. V lost 3 bases and J lost 0, with 9 bases in between. This CDR3 is built from 15 residues. The germline CDR1 and CDR2 sequences are SNHLY and FYNNEI. The CDR3 here is CASSEGSSSYNEQFF. In DNA form, the CDR3 reads TGTGCCAGCAGTGAGGGCAGCAGCTCCTACAATGAGCAGTTCTTC.

This rearrangement joins TRBV24-1 to TRBJ2-7, with D hard to call. The CDR3 sequence is 13 residues long. Trimming removed 3 bases from V and 5 bases from J, with 10 bases in between. Germline CDR1 and CDR2: KGHDR and SFDVKD. CDR3 protein: CATSDPLVHEQYF. The CDR3 DNA follows: TGTGCCACCAGTGATCCCCTAGTACACGAGCAGTACTTC.

This clonotype has a count of ten or more. V is TRBV12-3 or TRBV12-4 and J is TRBJ2-7; D possibly corresponds to TRBD1 (6 bases). V lost 4 bases and J 6 bases, leaving 16 bases between the germline ends. The CDR3 loop spans 14 amino acids. CDR3: CASSSDSFPPEQYF. CDR3 nucleotides: TGTGCCAGCAGTTCGGACAGTTTTCCTCCCGAGCAGTACTTC.

V usage is TRBV29-1 and J usage is TRBJ2-3; 9 bases align to TRBD2. This CDR3 is 14 amino acids long. Germline CDR1 and CDR2: SQVTM and ANQGSEA. Trimming removed 2 bases from V and 1 base from J; junction bases left unmatched: 1. CDR3 in DNA: TGCAGCGTTGAAAAGCGGGAGGGCACAGATACGCAGTATTTT. This sequence encodes CSVEKREGTDTQYF.

This clonotype was observed a handful of times. J is TRBJ2-1 and V is TRBV9, with a possible D match to TRBD2 (6 bases). Deletions cut 3 bases from V and 4 bases from J, with 17 bases between. This CDR3 has 16 residues. Per germline, CDR1 SGDLS and CDR2 YYNGEE. CDR3 residues: CASSGDSLAGYNEQFF. CDR3 in DNA: TGTGCCAGCAGCGGGGACTCGCTTGCAGGGTACAATGAGCAGTTCTTC.

This clonotype was counted at least ten times. The DNA of the CDR3 is TGTGCCACCCTTACAGGGTTGGGCCTTGGTGAGCAGTTCTTC. As protein: CATLTGLGLGEQFF. J is TRBJ2-1 and V is TRBV28; tentative D call: TRBD1 (6 bases). The germline V gene encodes CDR1 MDHEN and CDR2 SYDVKM. The CDR3 loop spans 14 amino acids. V dropped 10 bases and J dropped 9 bases, with 22 bases sitting between them.

This clonotype was observed many times. The rearrangement uses TRBV5-1 and TRBJ2-2; D not resolved. Trimming pared 4 bases from V and 4 bases from J, leaving 14 bases between. Per germline, CDR1 SGHRS and CDR2 YFSETQ. The CDR3 has 15 amino acids. CDR3 nucleotides: TGCGCCAGCAGCGCCGGACGTCCGAGCACCGGGGAGCTGTTTTTT. Translating gives CASSAGRPSTGELFF.

The chain uses TRBV24-1 and TRBJ1-2, with D maybe TRBD1 (6 bases). V shed 4 bases and J shed 4 bases, with 12 bases lying between them. The CDR3 totals 14 residues. CDR1 is KGHDR and CDR2 is SFDVKD in the germline V gene. The CDR3 DNA reads as TGTGCCACCAGTGACTCGGACAGATCCTATGGCTACACCTTC. Protein sequence: CATSDSDRSYGYTF.

This clonotype appeared a single time. The chain combines TRBV28 with TRBJ2-7; D uncertain. CDR1 is MDHEN, CDR2 SYDVKM, per germline. The germline V and J ends were trimmed by 4 bases and 3 bases, with 7 bases remaining between them. The CDR3 spans 12 residues. The CDR3 DNA follows: TGTGCCAGCAGTTCACTTTTCTACGAGCAGTACTTC. It yields the protein CASSSLFYEQYF.

CDR3 sequence: CASSQLAGGGTDTQYF. As DNA, the CDR3 is TGTGCCAGCAGCCAGTTAGCGGGAGGGGGCACAGATACGCAGTATTTT. This chain uses TRBV13 with TRBJ2-3; the match to TRBD2 covers 11 bases. The CDR3 is made up of 16 amino acids. The germline CDR1 and CDR2 sequences are PRHDT and FYEKMQ (reference sequence). V dropped 5 bases and J dropped 1; count of bases not matched to a gene: 5.

This clonotype was seen at least ten times. This CDR3 is CSALRGDRETQYF. The DNA for the CDR3 is TGCAGTGCCCTAAGGGGGGACCGAGAGACCCAGTACTTC. The chain uses TRBV20-1 and TRBJ2-5; tentatively, D is TRBD1 or TRBD2 (6 bases each). The CDR3 runs to 13 residues. Trimming left V 6 bases short and J 4 bases short, with 15 bases between. Germline-derived CDR1 and CDR2 are DFQATT and SNEGSKA (reference sequence).

The chain combines TRBV7-6 with TRBJ1-3; no reliable D call. Germline V gene data show CDR1 as SGHVS and CDR2 as FNYEAQ. The CDR3 is made up of 13 amino acids. V was pared by 1 base and J by 2 bases, with 3 bases between. The CDR3 sequence is CASSLGAGNTIYF. CDR3 in DNA: TGTGCCAGCAGCTTAGGAGCTGGAAACACCATATATTTT.

The gene calls are TRBV19 and TRBJ1-1; TRBD1 is a possible D gene (6 bases). The germline V gene encodes CDR1 LNHDA and CDR2 SQIVND (reference sequence). The CDR3 runs 14 residues. V was trimmed by 6 bases and J by 0 bases, leaving 11 bases between them. For the CDR3, the DNA is TGTGCCAGTAGAGCCGACAGGATGAACACTGAAGCTTTCTTT. Its protein is CASRADRMNTEAFF.

This clonotype was detected ten times or more. This rearrangement joins TRBV12-3 or TRBV12-4 to TRBJ2-1; D gene uncertain. V gave up 0 bases and J gave up 10 bases, with 7 bases separating them. The CDR3 runs 12 residues. The CDR3 DNA is TGTGCCAGCAGTTTAGCGGGATTGGAGCAGTTCTTC. Encoded protein: CASSLAGLEQFF.